This T cell receptor (beta chain) originates from a study of T cell responses to AZD1222 COVID-19 vaccine. Data came from immunoSEQ multiplex PCR; TCRdb stores just in-frame clones and leaves some out. There are some 120,000 clones in the sample; about nine tenths occur only once, and 1.3% to 1.5% lies in the top ten. The sequencing used peripheral blood, collected on day 0 of AZD1222 vaccination. This receptor was identified in an adult in good health.

The CDR3 here is CASQLSYEQYF. As DNA, the CDR3 is TGTGCCAGCCAACTCAGCTACGAGCAGTACTTC. This chain joins TRBV7-9 and TRBJ2-7; D is ambiguous. Trimming removed 8 bases at V and 3 bases at J, with 8 bases between. CDR1 SEHNR and CDR2 FQNEAQ come from the germline V gene (reference sequence). The CDR3 is 11 amino acids.